This paragraph reports one T cell receptor (beta chain). Its binding antigen is unknown. No base qualities exist here, and no much larger clone lies one base off it. This entry comes from a study of shared clonotypes between healthy human individuals (dated by TCRdb to 2020 to 2021). Concerning the study at large: Three men and two women, aged 18 to 49 years, made up the cohort. Per donor, three plates each were used for CD4 naive and CD4 memory, two for CD8 naive, and one for CD8 memory. To estimate repertoire size and how much clonotypes are shared between individuals, the study performed deep sequencing of blood TCR repertoires from roughly five healthy adults. Libraries were prepared and TCR repertoires were sequenced by different laboratories using diverse techniques, in order to increase sequencing depth and limit assay-specific biases. Leukapheresis yielded between about 0.9 and 10 billion PBMCs per donor.

Overall study outcomes, separate from this receptor: Only blood was sampled, and tissue TCR repertoires likely differ from those in blood. Naive subsets generally had larger estimated clonotype richness than memory subsets. Pairwise subsampling led to the expectation that sequencing depth would affect the degree of clonotype sharing among donors. Because the study included only a small number of donors, the genetic and exposure-history diversity represented was limited. Higher generation probabilities were observed for clonotypes shared by all four sorted-subset donors than for non-shared clonotypes. Across a handful of donors, around 5% of naive CD4, around 3.3% of naive CD8, 2.3% of memory CD4, and about 0.44% of memory CD8 clonotypes were shared. Rarefaction of sorted-subset datasets indicated incomplete sequencing despite the large sequencing depth.

Using the deep immunoSEQ assay, TCR CDR3 regions were amplified from genomic DNA by multiplex PCR. Extracted genomic DNA from each cell subset was spread evenly across all wells of several immunoSEQ 96-well plates, with each plate serving as a replicate. For sorted subsets, around 200 ng genomic DNA, equal to 25,000 to 35,000 T cell genomes, was loaded into each replicate PCR. Purified libraries were quantified with a Qubit 3.0 fluorometer, sized on a Bioanalyzer 2100, and re-quantified with the KAPA Library Quantification kit. Every immunoSEQ 96-well plate was sequenced on a separate single-read 150-cycle Illumina NextSeq 550 flow cell. Turning to the authors' computational methods: The immunoSEQ output contained only junctional sequences without quality scores, so filtering could not match that applied to full-length reads. Sequences were annotated with PyIR, a Python wrapper for IgBLAST v1.9, using IMGT germline references to assign V/J genes and CDR3. Any read was removed if the V/J assignment was weak (E-value above 1e-6), the CDR3 was missing, or the read contained stop codons, out-of-frame junctions, or ambiguous translated residues. V3J clonotypes were defined by identical inferred V gene, J gene, and CDR3 amino acid sequence. Percentage overlap between repertoires was computed as shared unique clonotypes divided by the size of the smaller repertoire. Richness of each repertoire was evaluated using RTK rarefaction, the Chao1 estimator, and Recon v2.1 estimates of unobserved clonotypes. For all TCRbeta clonotypes obtained by the gDNA method from a handful of donors, generation probabilities were computed with OLGA. TCRdb stores this immuneACCESS table with in-frame sequences only. Part of the clones is absent; in the studies checked, under half of the shortfall reflects unresolved V genes, and no reason is known for the rest. V and J calls plus clone size are reproduced from that table; the DNA served to infer D and trimming. For this sample the table gives 2 million to 3 million clones, of which 93% were detected only once. The ten largest clones represent about 0.34% of the sample.

Healthy HIV-negative adults with no recently reported acute infections or vaccinations were included as donors. Only Caucasian adults living in Nashville, Tennessee, USA were represented among the donors. CD4+ T cells were enriched through magnetic negative selection, after which naive cells were positively selected on CD45RA and the remaining negative fraction served as the memory subset. Blood was collected by leukapheresis, and PBMCs were isolated by Ficoll-Histopaque density gradient centrifugation and then cryopreserved in liquid nitrogen vapor phase. Analytical flow cytometry was used to check the purity and quantity of every magnetically sorted T cell population. From each sorted fraction, genomic DNA was isolated and quantified by UV absorbance on a Nanodrop 2000c. There are 18 amino acids in the CDR3, from cysteine to phenylalanine inclusive. The only DNA kept is the CDR3, 54 bases in frame from the first base. Reading the germline V gene gives CDR1 SGHDT and CDR2 YYEEEE. V lost 3 bases and J lost 1 base, and the count of bases not matched to a germline gene is 12.

The receptor comes from a man in his late teens or twenties in good health. Some clones in this sample may be carry-over from other donors' samples. Specimen: naive CD4+ T cells from PBMCs. What this sample's cell subset or site label stands for: CD45RA+ positively selected. Recombination connected TRBV5-6 to TRBJ2-7; 11 middle bases align to TRBD2. The CDR3: CASSWNLLAGVQSYEQYF. The sequenced DNA is TGTGCCAGCAGCTGGAACCTACTAGCGGGAGTCCAATCCTACGAGCAGTACTTC.